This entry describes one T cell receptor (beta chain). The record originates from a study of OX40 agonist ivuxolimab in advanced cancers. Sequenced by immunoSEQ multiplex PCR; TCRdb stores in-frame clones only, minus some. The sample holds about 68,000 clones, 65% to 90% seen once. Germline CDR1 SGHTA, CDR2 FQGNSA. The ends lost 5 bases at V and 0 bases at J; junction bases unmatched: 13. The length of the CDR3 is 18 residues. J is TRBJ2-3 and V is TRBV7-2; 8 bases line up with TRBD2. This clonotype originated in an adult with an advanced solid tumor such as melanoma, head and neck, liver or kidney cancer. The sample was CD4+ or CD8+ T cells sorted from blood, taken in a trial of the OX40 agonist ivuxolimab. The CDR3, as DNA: TGTGCCAGCAGCCTCCCCACTAGCGGTCCGTCTAGCACAGATACGCAGTATTTT. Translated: CASSLPTSGPSSTDTQYF.